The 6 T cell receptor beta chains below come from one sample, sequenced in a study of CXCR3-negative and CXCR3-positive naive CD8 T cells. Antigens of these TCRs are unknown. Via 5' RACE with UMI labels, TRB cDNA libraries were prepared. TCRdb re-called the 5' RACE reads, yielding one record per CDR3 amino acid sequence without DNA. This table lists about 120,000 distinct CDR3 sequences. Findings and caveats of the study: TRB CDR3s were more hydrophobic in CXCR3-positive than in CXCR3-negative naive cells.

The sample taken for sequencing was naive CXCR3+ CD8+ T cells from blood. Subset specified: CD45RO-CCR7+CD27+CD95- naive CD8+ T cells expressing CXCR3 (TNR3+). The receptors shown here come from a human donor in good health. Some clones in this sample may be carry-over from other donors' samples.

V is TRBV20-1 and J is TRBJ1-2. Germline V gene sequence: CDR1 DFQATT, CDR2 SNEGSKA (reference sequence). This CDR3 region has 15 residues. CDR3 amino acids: CSARNPGREDYGYTF.

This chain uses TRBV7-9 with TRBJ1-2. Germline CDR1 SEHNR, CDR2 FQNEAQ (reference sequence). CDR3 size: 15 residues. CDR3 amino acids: CASSLDLGYGYGYTF.

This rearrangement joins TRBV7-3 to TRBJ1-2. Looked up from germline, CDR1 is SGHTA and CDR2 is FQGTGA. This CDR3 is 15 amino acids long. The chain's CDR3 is CASSPGPRDHYGYTF.

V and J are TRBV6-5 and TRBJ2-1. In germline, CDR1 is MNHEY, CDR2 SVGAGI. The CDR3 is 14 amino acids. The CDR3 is CASSYSMTANEQFF.

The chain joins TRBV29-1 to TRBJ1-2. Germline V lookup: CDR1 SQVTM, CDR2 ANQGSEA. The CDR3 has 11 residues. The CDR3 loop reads CSVDEGIDYTF. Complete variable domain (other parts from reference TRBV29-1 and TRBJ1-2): SAVISQKPSRDICQRGTSLTIQCQVDSQVTMMFWYRQQPGQSLTLIATANQGSEATYESGFVIDKFPISRPNLTFSTLTVSNMSPEDSSIYLCSVDEGIDYTFGSGTRLTVV.

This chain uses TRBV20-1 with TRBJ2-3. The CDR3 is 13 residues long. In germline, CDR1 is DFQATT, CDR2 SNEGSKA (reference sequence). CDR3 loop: CSAIGTNTDTQYF.